This TCR beta chain was retrieved from a study of technical replicates of blood from four donors. Using immunoSEQ multiplex PCR, the repertoire was profiled, and TCRdb retains in-frame clones only, with some absent. The table lists tens of thousands of clones, roughly 90% of them singletons. V lost 7 bases to trimming and J lost 0 bases, with 22 bases between them. There are 17 residues in the CDR3. Germline V CDR1 and CDR2: SGHAT, FQNNGV. The sequenced sample was PBMCs. The source of this sequence is a human donor in good health. Some clones in this sample may be carry-over from other donors' samples. The chain recombines TRBV11-2 with TRBJ2-7; D may be TRBD2 (6 bases). The CDR3 sequence: CASTREGHGTYSYEQYF. The CDR3, as DNA: TGTGCCAGCACCCGCGAAGGGCACGGGACTTACTCCTACGAGCAGTACTTC.